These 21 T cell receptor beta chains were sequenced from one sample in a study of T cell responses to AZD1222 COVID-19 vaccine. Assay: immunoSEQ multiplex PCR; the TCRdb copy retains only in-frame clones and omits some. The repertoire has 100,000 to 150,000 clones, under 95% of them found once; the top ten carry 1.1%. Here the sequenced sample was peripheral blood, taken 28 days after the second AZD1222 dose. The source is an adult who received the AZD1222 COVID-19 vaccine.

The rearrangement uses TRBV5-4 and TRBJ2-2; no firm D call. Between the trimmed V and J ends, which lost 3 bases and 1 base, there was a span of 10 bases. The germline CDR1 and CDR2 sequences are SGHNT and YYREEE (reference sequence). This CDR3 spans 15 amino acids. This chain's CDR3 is CASSSQNLNTGELFF. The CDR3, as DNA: TGTGCCAGCAGCTCTCAAAATCTGAACACCGGGGAGCTGTTTTTT. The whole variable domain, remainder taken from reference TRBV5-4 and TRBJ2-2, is ETGVTQSPTHLIKTRGQQVTLRCSSQSGHNTVSWYQQALGQGPQFIFQYYREEENGRGNFPPRFSGLQFPNYSSELNVNALELDDSALYLCASSSQNLNTGELFFGEGSRLTVL.

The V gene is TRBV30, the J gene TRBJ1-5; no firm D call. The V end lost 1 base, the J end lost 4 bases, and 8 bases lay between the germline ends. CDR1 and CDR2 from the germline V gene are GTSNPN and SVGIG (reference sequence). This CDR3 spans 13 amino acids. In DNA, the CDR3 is TGTGCCTGGAGTGCGTCTGATAATCAGCCCCAGCATTTT. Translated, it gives CAWSASDNQPQHF.

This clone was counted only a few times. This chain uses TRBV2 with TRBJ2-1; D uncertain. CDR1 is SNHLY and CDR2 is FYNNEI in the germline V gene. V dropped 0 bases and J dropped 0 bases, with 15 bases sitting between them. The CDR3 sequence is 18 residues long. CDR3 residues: CASSEALGRRSSYNEQFF. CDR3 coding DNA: TGTGCCAGCAGTGAAGCGCTTGGGCGGCGGAGCTCCTACAATGAGCAGTTCTTC.

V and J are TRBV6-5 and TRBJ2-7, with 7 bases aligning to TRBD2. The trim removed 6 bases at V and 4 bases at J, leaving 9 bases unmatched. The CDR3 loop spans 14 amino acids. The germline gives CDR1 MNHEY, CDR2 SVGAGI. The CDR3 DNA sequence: TGTGCCAGCAGACCCAGGACTAGTTCGTACGAGCAGTACTTC. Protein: CASRPRTSSYEQYF.

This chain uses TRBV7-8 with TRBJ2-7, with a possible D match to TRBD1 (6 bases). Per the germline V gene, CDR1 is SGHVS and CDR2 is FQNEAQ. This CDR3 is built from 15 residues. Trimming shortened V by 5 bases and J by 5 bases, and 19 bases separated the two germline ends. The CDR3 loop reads CASSQQGGIGHEQYF. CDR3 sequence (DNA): TGTGCCAGCAGCCAACAGGGTGGAATCGGCCACGAGCAGTACTTC.

The CDR3 DNA is TGTGCCAGCAGGAAGGGGGGGCTGGGGACTGAAGCTTTCTTT. Its protein product is CASRKGGLGTEAFF. This chain connects TRBV27 to TRBJ1-1, with D maybe TRBD1 (6 bases). V lost 6 bases, J lost 5 bases, and 16 bases lay in between. Germline CDR1 MNHEY, CDR2 SMNVEV (reference sequence). CDR3 length: 14 amino acids.

The CDR3 region has the DNA TGTGCCAGCAGCTTGCCTAGCGGAAGCTCCTACGAGCAGTACTTC. Amino acids: CASSLPSGSSYEQYF. This chain uses TRBV5-4 with TRBJ2-7; 7 bases line up with TRBD2. The V and J ends lost 1 base and 0 bases, in that order; junction bases with no gene match: 4. The CDR3 covers 15 residues. Looked up from germline, CDR1 is SGHNT and CDR2 is YYREEE (reference sequence).

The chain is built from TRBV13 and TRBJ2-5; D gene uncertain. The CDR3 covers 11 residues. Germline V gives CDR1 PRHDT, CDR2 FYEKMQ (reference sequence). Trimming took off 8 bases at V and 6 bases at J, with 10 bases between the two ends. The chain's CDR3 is CASGDGKTQYF. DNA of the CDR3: TGTGCCAGCGGCGATGGAAAGACCCAGTACTTC.

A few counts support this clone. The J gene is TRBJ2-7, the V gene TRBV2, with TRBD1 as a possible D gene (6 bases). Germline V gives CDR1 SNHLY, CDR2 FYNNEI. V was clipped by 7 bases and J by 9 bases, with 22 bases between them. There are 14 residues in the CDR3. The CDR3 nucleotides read TGTGCCAGCAATAAAGAACAGGGAATACGTCGGCAGTACTTC. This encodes CASNKEQGIRRQYF.

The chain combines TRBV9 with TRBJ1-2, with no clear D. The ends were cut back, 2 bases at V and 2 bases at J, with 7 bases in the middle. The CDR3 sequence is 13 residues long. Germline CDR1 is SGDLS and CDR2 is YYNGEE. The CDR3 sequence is CASSVSGNYGYTF. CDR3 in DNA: TGTGCCAGCAGCGTTTCGGGGAACTATGGCTACACCTTC.

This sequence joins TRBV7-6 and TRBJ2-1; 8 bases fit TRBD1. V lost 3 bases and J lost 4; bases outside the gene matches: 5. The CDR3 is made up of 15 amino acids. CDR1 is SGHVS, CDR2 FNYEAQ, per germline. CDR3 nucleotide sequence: TGTGCCAGCAGCTTCACAGGGGGTTCTTACAATGAGCAGTTCTTC. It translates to CASSFTGGSYNEQFF.

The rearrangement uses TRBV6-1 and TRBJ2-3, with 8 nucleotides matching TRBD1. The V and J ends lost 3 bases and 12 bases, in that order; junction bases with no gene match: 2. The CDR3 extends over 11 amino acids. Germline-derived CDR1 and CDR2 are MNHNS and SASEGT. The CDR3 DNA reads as TGTGCCAGCAGTGAGGACAGGGACCAGTATTTT. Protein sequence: CASSEDRDQYF.

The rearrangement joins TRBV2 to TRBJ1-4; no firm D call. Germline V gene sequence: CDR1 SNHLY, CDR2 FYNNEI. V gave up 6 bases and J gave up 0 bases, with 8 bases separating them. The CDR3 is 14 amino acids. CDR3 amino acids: CASSAPATNEKLFF. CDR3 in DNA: TGTGCCAGCAGCGCACCGGCAACTAATGAAAAACTGTTTTTT.

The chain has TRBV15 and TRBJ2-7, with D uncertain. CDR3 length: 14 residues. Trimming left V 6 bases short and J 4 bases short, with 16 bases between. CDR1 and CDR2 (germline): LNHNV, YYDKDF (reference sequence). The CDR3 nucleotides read TGTGCCACCAGTCTGGGGTCTTTACAATACGAGCAGTACTTC. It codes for CATSLGSLQYEQYF. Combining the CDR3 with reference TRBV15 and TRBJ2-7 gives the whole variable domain DAMVIQNPRYQVTQFGKPVTLSCSQTLNHNVMYWYQQKSSQAPKLLFHYYDKDFNNEADTPDNFQSRRPNTSFCFLDIRSPGLGDTAMYLCATSLGSLQYEQYFGPGTRLTVT.

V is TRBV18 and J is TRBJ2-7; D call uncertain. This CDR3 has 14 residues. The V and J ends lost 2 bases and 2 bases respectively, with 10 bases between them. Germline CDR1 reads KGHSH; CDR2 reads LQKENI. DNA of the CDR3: TGTGCCAGCTCACCAGGGGTGGGCCCCTACGAGCAGTACTTC. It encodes CASSPGVGPYEQYF.

This CDR3 is CASSQSSREQPQHF. The CDR3 bases are TGCGCCAGCAGTCAATCGAGCAGGGAACAGCCCCAGCATTTT. The J gene is TRBJ1-5, the V gene TRBV23-1; tentatively, D is TRBD1 (5 bases). TRBV23-1 is sorted into the ORF group, with uncertain function. V lost 0 bases, J lost 7 bases, and 10 bases lay in between. The CDR3 extends over 14 amino acids.

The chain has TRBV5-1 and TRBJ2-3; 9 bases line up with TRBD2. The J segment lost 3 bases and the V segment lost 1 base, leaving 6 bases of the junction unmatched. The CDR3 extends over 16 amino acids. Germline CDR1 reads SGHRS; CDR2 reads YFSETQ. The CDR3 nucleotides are TGCGCCAGCAGCTTGAATAGCGGGAGTGCTACAGATACGCAGTATTTT. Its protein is CASSLNSGSATDTQYF.

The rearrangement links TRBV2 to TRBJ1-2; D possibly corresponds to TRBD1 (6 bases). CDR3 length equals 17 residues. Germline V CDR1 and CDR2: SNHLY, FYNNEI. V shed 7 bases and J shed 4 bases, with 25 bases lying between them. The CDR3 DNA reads TGTGCCAGCATCAGACCCTCCGGGGGGGCAGGATCCTATGGCTACACCTTC. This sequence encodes CASIRPSGGAGSYGYTF.

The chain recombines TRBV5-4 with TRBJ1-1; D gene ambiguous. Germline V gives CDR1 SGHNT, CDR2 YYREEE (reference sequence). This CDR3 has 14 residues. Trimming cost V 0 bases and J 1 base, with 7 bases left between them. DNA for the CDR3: TGTGCCAGCAGCTTGGCTCCCCGGAACACTGAAGCTTTCTTT. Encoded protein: CASSLAPRNTEAFF.

As DNA, the CDR3 is TGTGCCATCAGTGAGAATATGTCGGTAGAAAAACTGTTTTTT. Translation gives CAISENMSVEKLFF. The rearrangement uses TRBV10-3 and TRBJ1-4; D unclear. The V end was cut by 2 bases, the J end by 8 bases, with 12 bases between. This CDR3 region has 14 residues. Germline V gene data show CDR1 as ENHRY and CDR2 as SYGVKD.

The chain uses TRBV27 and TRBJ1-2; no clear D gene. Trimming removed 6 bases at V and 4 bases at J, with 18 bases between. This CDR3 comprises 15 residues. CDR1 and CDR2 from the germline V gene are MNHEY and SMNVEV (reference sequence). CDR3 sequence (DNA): TGTGCCAGCAGCTACACAGCAGAAGTAAGCTATGGCTACACCTTC. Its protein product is CASSYTAEVSYGYTF.